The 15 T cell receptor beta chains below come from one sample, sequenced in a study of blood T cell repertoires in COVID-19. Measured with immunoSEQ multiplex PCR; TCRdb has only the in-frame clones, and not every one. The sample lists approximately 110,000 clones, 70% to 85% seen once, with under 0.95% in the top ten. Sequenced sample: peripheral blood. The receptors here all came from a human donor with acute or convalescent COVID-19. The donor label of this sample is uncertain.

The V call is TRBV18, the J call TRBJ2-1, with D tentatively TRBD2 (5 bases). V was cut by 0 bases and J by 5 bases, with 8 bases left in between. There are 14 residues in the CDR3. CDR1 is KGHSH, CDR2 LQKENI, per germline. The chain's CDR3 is CASSPPFGDNEQFF. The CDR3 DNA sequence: TGTGCCAGCTCACCACCGTTCGGGGACAATGAGCAGTTCTTC.

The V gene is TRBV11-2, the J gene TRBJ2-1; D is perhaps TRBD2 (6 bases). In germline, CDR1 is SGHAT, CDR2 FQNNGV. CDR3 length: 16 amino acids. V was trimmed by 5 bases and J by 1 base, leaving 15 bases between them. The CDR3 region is CASSPQGGPSYNEQFF. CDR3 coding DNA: TGTGCCAGCAGCCCTCAAGGAGGGCCGTCCTACAATGAGCAGTTCTTC.

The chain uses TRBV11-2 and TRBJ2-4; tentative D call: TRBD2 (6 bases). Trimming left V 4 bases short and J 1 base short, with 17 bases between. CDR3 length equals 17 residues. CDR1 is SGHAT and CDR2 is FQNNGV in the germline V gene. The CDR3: CASSSRGAPGAKNIQYF. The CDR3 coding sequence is TGTGCCAGCAGCTCGCGCGGGGCCCCTGGGGCCAAAAACATTCAGTACTTC.

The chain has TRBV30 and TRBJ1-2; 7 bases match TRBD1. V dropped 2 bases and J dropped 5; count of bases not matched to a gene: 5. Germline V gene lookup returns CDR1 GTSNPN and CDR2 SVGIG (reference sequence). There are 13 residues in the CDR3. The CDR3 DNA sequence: TGTGCCTGGAGTCGGGACAGCTTTTATGGCTACACCTTC. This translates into CAWSRDSFYGYTF. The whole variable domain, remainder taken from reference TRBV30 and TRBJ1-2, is SQTIHQWPATLVQPVGSPLSLECTVEGTSNPNLYWYRQAAGRGLQLLFYSVGIGQISSEVPQNLSASRPQDRQFILSSKKLLLSDSGFYLCAWSRDSFYGYTFGSGTRLTVV.

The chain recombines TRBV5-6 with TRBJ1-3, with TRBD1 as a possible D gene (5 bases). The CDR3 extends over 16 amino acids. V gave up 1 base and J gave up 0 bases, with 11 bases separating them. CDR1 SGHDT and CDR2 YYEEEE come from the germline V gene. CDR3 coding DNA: TGTGCCAGCAGCTTGTGGGGGGGAAGCTCTGGAAACACCATATATTTT. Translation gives CASSLWGGSSGNTIYF.

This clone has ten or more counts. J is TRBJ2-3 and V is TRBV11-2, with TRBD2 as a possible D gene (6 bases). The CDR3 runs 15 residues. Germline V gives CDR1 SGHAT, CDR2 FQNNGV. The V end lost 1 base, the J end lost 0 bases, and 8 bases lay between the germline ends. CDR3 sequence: CASSLGGLSTDTQYF. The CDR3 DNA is TGTGCCAGCAGCTTAGGGGGACTCAGCACAGATACGCAGTATTTT.

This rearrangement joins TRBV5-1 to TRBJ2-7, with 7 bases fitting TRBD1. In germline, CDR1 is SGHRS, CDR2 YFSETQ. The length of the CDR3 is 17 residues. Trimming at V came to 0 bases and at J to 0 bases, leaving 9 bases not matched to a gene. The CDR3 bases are TGCGCCAGCAGCTTGGGAAGGACAGGCCAAAGCTCCTACGAGCAGTACTTC. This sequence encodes CASSLGRTGQSSYEQYF. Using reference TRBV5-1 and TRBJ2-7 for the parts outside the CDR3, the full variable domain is KAGVTQTPRYLIKTRGQQVTLSCSPISGHRSVSWYQQTPGQGLQFLFEYFSETQRNKGNFPGRFSGRQFSNSRSEMNVSTLELGDSALYLCASSLGRTGQSSYEQYFGPGTRLTVT.

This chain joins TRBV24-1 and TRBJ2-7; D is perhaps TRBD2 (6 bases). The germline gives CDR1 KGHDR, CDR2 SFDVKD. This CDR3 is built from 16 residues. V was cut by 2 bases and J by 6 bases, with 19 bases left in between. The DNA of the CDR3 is TGTGCCACCAGTGATTCCCGAACCCCGTTGGAGGGCGAGCAGTACTTC. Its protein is CATSDSRTPLEGEQYF.

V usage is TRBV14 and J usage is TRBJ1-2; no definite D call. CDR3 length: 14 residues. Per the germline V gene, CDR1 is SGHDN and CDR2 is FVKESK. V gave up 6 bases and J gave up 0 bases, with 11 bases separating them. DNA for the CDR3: TGTGCCAGCAGTTTAAGGCGGGCTAACTATGGCTACACCTTC. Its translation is CASSLRRANYGYTF.

This CDR3 reads CASIYRESEKLFF. CDR3 sequence (DNA): TGTGCCAGCATTTACAGGGAGAGCGAAAAACTGTTTTTT. The chain is built from TRBV2 and TRBJ1-4; D is possibly TRBD1 (6 bases). The CDR3 length is 13 residues. Trimming stripped 7 bases from V and 8 bases from J, with 14 bases between. Per germline, CDR1 SNHLY and CDR2 FYNNEI. Filled out from reference TRBV2 and TRBJ1-4, the complete variable domain reads EPEVTQTPSHQVTQMGQEVILRCVPISNHLYFYWYRQILGQKVEFLVSFYNNEISEKSEIFDDQFSVERPDGSNFTLKIRSTKLEDSAMYFCASIYRESEKLFFGSGTQLSVL.

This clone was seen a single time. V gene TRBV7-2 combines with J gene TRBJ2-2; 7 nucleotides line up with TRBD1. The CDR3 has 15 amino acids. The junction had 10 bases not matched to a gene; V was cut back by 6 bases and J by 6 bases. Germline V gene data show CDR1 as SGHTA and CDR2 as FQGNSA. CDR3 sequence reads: CASSRQGLGAGELFF. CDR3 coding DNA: TGTGCCAGCAGTCGACAGGGCCTGGGGGCCGGGGAGCTGTTTTTT.

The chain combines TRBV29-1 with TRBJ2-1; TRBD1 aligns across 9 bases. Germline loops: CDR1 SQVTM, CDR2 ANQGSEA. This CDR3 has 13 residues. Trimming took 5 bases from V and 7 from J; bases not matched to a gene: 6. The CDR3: CSVSNRGLNEQFF. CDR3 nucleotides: TGCAGCGTTTCAAACAGGGGGCTAAATGAGCAGTTCTTC.

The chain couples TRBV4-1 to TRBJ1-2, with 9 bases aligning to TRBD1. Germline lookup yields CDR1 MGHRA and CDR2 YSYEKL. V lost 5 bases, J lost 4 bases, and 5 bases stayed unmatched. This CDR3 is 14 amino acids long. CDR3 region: CASSAGTGLYGYTF. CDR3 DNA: TGCGCCAGCAGCGCGGGGACAGGGCTCTATGGCTACACCTTC.

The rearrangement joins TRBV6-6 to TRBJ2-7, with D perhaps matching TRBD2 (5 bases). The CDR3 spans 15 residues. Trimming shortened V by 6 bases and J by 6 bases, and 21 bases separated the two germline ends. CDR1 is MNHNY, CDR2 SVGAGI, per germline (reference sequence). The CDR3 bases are TGTGCCAGCAGACCCGACTTTGAGAGGGCCGGCGAGCAGTACTTC. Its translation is CASRPDFERAGEQYF.

In DNA, the CDR3 is TGTGCCAGCAGGACGGACAGGGGGCACGCAGATACGCAGTATTTT. Its protein is CASRTDRGHADTQYF. The V call is TRBV2, the J call TRBJ2-3; the match to TRBD1 covers 11 bases. The junction had 6 bases not matched to a gene; V was cut back by 6 bases and J by 4 bases. CDR1 is SNHLY, CDR2 FYNNEI, per germline. This CDR3 spans 15 amino acids.